Following are 25 T cell receptor beta chains from one sample sequenced in a study of T cells in women clearing cervical HPV infection. Clones were sequenced by immunoSEQ multiplex PCR, and TCRdb holds only the in-frame ones, with some missing. The sample totals tens of thousands of clones. The material sequenced was blood buffy coat. The origin of the receptors is a woman between 18 and 70 years old with a cervical HPV16 infection that either progressed to CIN3+ or cleared (not recorded which).

To note about this clone: The read ends 3 residues before the CDR3 terminus; that terminus is restored from the germline J gene. The chain couples TRBV4-1 to TRBJ2-5, with 9 bases matching TRBD2. This CDR3 is built from 15 residues. The V segment lost 4 bases and the J segment 2 bases; nucleotides outside the gene matches: 5. Per the germline V gene, CDR1 is MGHRA and CDR2 is YSYEKL. CDR3 DNA (partial): TGCGCCAGCAGCCTTAGCGGGAGCCCTCAAGAGACC. It translates to CASSLSGSPQET. The entire CDR3 sequence reads CASSLSGSPQETQYF.

A remark on this clone: Read sequence stops 3 residues before the CDR3 end, and the germline J gene provides the missing end. The V call is TRBV5-6, the J call TRBJ2-7; 10 bases line up with TRBD1. The CDR3 length is 13 residues. Unmatched junction bases numbered 5, after V lost 7 bases and J lost 4 bases. Germline lookup yields CDR1 SGHDT and CDR2 YYEEEE. The CDR3 DNA, read in part, is TGTGCCAGCGGCAGGGACAGGGGATACGAG. Translation gives CASGRDRGYE. The CDR3 as a whole reads CASGRDRGYEQYF.

Note on this clone: The CDR3 end is not reached by the read, which stops 3 residues before it; the germline J gene fills it in. The chain combines TRBV7-2 with TRBJ1-1; D remains ambiguous. CDR1 is SGHTA, CDR2 FQGNSA, per germline. This CDR3 region has 14 residues. CDR3 protein: CASSLGGGVREAFF. The part of the CDR3 DNA that was read is TGTGCCAGCAGCTTAGGAGGCGGGGTAAGAGAA.

CDR3: CASSRQGGYQPQHF. The sequenced CDR3 bases are TGTGCCAGTAGTCGACAGGGAGGTTATCAGCCC. This chain uses TRBV19 with TRBJ1-5, with 7 bases lining up with TRBD1. The sequence runs out 3 residues before the end of the CDR3; the remainder is reconstructed from the germline J gene. The CDR3 consists of 14 residues. CDR1 and CDR2 (germline): LNHDA, SQIVND (reference sequence). The V and J ends lost 5 bases and 5 bases, in that order; junction bases with no gene match: 6.

About this clone: The sequenced fragment ends 3 residues before the CDR3 boundary, so the rest is inferred from the germline J gene. J is TRBJ2-1 and V is TRBV20-1; 13 bases are shared with TRBD2. The CDR3 has 14 residues. J gave up 6 bases and V 5 bases, and 4 bases lay outside the gene matches. Germline V gene lookup returns CDR1 DFQATT and CDR2 SNEGSKA (reference sequence). The CDR3 DNA, read in part, is TGCAGTGCTTCGGGACTAGCGGGGCTCAATGAG. Translated: CSASGLAGLNE. Given in full, the CDR3 is CSASGLAGLNEQFF.

Worth noting for this clone: The missing CDR3 end, 3 residues past where the read stops, is filled in from the germline J gene. V usage is TRBV20-1 and J usage is TRBJ1-1; D is possibly TRBD1 (6 bases). Germline values: CDR1 DFQATT, CDR2 SNEGSKA (reference sequence). The CDR3 length is 17 residues. V shed 3 bases and J shed 2 bases, with 22 bases lying between them. The CDR3 loop is CSARSFFPGQINTEAFF. CDR3 DNA (partial): TGCAGTGCTAGGAGCTTCTTTCCGGGACAAATAAACACTGAA.

A remark on this clone: Read sequence stops 3 residues before the CDR3 end, and the germline J gene provides the missing end. The rearrangement joins TRBV5-1 to TRBJ2-1; tentative D call: TRBD2 (7 bases). Germline values: CDR1 SGHRS, CDR2 YFSETQ. CDR3 length: 13 amino acids. V shed 4 bases and J shed 8 bases, with 13 bases lying between them. Partial CDR3 DNA: TGCGCCAGCAGCACTAGGGGGGGCGATGAG. Amino acid sequence: CASSTRGGDE. From start to end, the CDR3 is CASSTRGGDEQFF.

Points on this clone: The missing CDR3 end, 3 residues past where the read stops, is filled in from the germline J gene. This chain joins TRBV2 and TRBJ1-1, with TRBD1 as a possible D gene (5 bases). With 6 bases removed from V and 3 bases from J, the gap between germline ends came to 11 bases. This CDR3 is built from 13 residues. In germline, CDR1 is SNHLY, CDR2 FYNNEI. CDR3: CASSVDTHTEAFF. CDR3 DNA (partial): TGTGCCAGCAGCGTGGACACACACACTGAA. The entire variable domain, with the rest obtained from reference TRBV2 and TRBJ1-1, is as follows: EPEVTQTPSHQVTQMGQEVILRCVPISNHLYFYWYRQILGQKVEFLVSFYNNEISEKSEIFDDQFSVERPDGSNFTLKIRSTKLEDSAMYFCASSVDTHTEAFFGQGTRLTVV.

About this clone itself: The sequenced fragment ends 3 residues before the CDR3 boundary, so the rest is inferred from the germline J gene. The genes are TRBV2 and TRBJ2-1; tentatively, D is TRBD1 (5 bases). Germline assignment: CDR1 SNHLY and CDR2 FYNNEI. V was clipped by 7 bases and J by 7 bases, with 14 bases between them. The CDR3 loop spans 13 amino acids. CDR3 sequence reads: CASTRDQGNEQFF. Incomplete CDR3 DNA: TGTGCCAGCACACGAGACCAGGGAAATGAG.

As to this clone: The read is 3 residues too short to cover the CDR3 end, so that end is filled in from the germline J gene. The chain is built from TRBV10-3 and TRBJ2-7; the match to TRBD2 covers 13 bases. CDR1 and CDR2 from the germline V gene are ENHRY and SYGVKD. The CDR3 has 14 residues. V shed 6 bases, J shed 4 bases, and the junction held 3 bases outside the gene matches. Partial CDR3 DNA: TGTGCCATCAGCGGGACTAGCGGGGCGTACGAG. Protein sequence: CAISGTSGAYE. The entire CDR3 protein reads CAISGTSGAYEQYF.

Note on this clone: With the read ending 3 residues before the CDR3 end, the germline J gene is used to fill in that end. The chain has TRBV7-9 and TRBJ1-2; TRBD1 matches at 11 bases. Looked up from germline, CDR1 is SEHNR and CDR2 is FQNEAQ (reference sequence). The CDR3 totals 15 residues. The sequenced part of the CDR3 DNA is TGTGCCAGCACCTCCCCGGGACAGGGGGTCCGGGGC. This translates into CASTSPGQGVRG. The CDR3 in full is CASTSPGQGVRGYTF.

As for this clone: The read ends 3 residues before the CDR3 terminus; that terminus is restored from the germline J gene. The chain combines TRBV5-4 with TRBJ1-2, with D maybe TRBD1 (5 bases). Germline loops: CDR1 SGHNT, CDR2 YYREEE (reference sequence). The V and J ends lost 2 bases and 2 bases respectively, with 13 bases between them. The CDR3 is 15 residues long. CDR3 loop: CASSLGRGTNYGYTF. The CDR3 bases that were read are TGTGCCAGCAGCTTAGGAAGGGGCACAAACTATGGC.

For this clone: The read is 3 residues too short to cover the CDR3 end, so that end is filled in from the germline J gene. The chain recombines TRBV10-2 with TRBJ2-5, with D hard to call. CDR3 length equals 14 residues. Germline values: CDR1 WSHSY, CDR2 SAAADI. V lost 8 bases, J lost 5 bases, and 18 bases lay in between. Partial CDR3 DNA: TGCGCCAGCGGAGTGAGTGGTGACGGGGAGACC. Its protein product is CASGVSGDGET. The complete CDR3 sequence is CASGVSGDGETQYF.

With respect to this clone: The CDR3 end falls 3 residues outside the read, so it is completed with the germline J gene. The chain recombines TRBV20-1 with TRBJ1-2; D is perhaps TRBD1 (5 bases). CDR3 length equals 15 residues. Between the trimmed V and J ends, which lost 5 bases and 1 base, there was a span of 17 bases. Per germline, CDR1 DFQATT and CDR2 SNEGSKA (reference sequence). The CDR3 bases that were read are TGCAGTGCTCTACCCACCGGGACTTATAACTATGGC. Amino acids: CSALPTGTYNYG. The entire CDR3 protein reads CSALPTGTYNYGYTF.

Notes on this clone: The read gets to within 3 residues of the CDR3 end, and the germline J gene fills in the rest. The chain joins TRBV20-1 to TRBJ1-4; 7 nucleotides match TRBD1. The CDR3 sequence is 12 residues long. The junction had 5 bases not matched to a gene; V was cut back by 5 bases and J by 8 bases. Germline lookup yields CDR1 DFQATT and CDR2 SNEGSKA (reference sequence). The CDR3: CSAGIQGEKLFF. The sequenced CDR3 bases are TGCAGTGCTGGAATACAGGGGGAAAAA.

Of note for this clone: The CDR3 end lies 3 residues beyond the end of the read and is filled in from the germline J gene. This sequence joins TRBV12-3 or TRBV12-4 and TRBJ2-2; D is undetermined. Deletions cut 5 bases from V and 0 bases from J, with 16 bases between. CDR3 size: 17 residues. CDR3 bases read: TGTGCCAGCAGTAAGGGTAGTAATACTGCGAACACCGGGGAG. Its translation: CASSKGSNTANTGE. The whole CDR3 region reads CASSKGSNTANTGELFF.

Comments on this clone: Read sequence stops 3 residues before the CDR3 end, and the germline J gene provides the missing end. The V gene is TRBV5-1, the J gene TRBJ2-1, with 9 bases that match TRBD2. Germline V gives CDR1 SGHRS, CDR2 YFSETQ. The length of the CDR3 is 15 residues. The V and J ends lost 1 base and 3 bases, in that order; junction bases with no gene match: 2. The CDR3: CASSLLSGGYNEQFF. CDR3 bases read: TGCGCCAGCAGCTTGCTTAGCGGGGGCTACAATGAG.

Comments on this clone: The CDR3 end is not reached by the read, which stops 3 residues before it; the germline J gene fills it in. This chain joins TRBV5-1 and TRBJ2-1, with D possibly TRBD1 on 6 matching bases. V lost 4 bases and J 4 bases, leaving 15 bases between the germline ends. The CDR3 sequence is 15 residues long. Germline values: CDR1 SGHRS, CDR2 YFSETQ. CDR3 residues: CASSPPGQVYNEQFF. The sequenced CDR3 bases are TGCGCCAGCAGCCCACCGGGACAAGTTTACAATGAG.

Concerning this clone itself: Coverage ceases 3 residues before the CDR3 finishes, and the germline J gene fills in the end. The chain recombines TRBV6-1 with TRBJ1-5; perhaps TRBD1 as D (5 bases). V dropped 1 base and J dropped 5 bases, with 6 bases sitting between them. The germline V gene encodes CDR1 MNHNS and CDR2 SASEGT. This CDR3 region has 13 residues. The CDR3 region is CASSEVGHQPQHF. The DNA read from the CDR3 is TGTGCCAGCAGTGAAGTGGGGCATCAGCCC.

Of note for this clone: At one end the junction does not follow the germline gene, possibly because of a read error. The read stops 3 residues short of the end of the CDR3; the missing end is completed from the germline J gene. The V gene is TRBV7-7, the J gene TRBJ2-5, with a tentative D call TRBD2 (6 bases). The CDR3 is made up of 15 amino acids. Per the germline V gene, CDR1 is SSHAT and CDR2 is FNYEAQ (reference sequence). CDR3 DNA (partial): TGTGCTAGCAGCTCAAACACTGCGGGGCAAGAGACC. It translates to CASSSNTAGQET. The entire CDR3 sequence reads CASSSNTAGQETQYF.

Points on this clone: The read finishes 3 residues shy of the CDR3 end, and the germline J gene is used to complete it. The chain joins TRBV11-2 to TRBJ2-1; D is unclear. From germline, CDR1 is SGHAT and CDR2 FQNNGV. V gave up 1 base and J gave up 6 bases, with 4 bases separating them. The CDR3 runs 12 residues. The CDR3 loop reads CASSLVGNEQFF. The CDR3 bases that were read are TGTGCCAGCAGCTTAGTCGGCAATGAG.

This clone counts as medium-sized by frequency. The CDR3 goes on 3 residues after the read ends, and that part is filled in from the germline J gene. V usage is TRBV19 and J usage is TRBJ2-4; maybe TRBD1 (5 bases). CDR3 length: 16 amino acids. V lost 2 bases and J lost 4, with 15 bases in between. Per the germline V gene, CDR1 is LNHDA and CDR2 is SQIVND (reference sequence). CDR3 protein: CASSILPGQGKNIQYF. Partial CDR3 DNA: TGTGCCAGTAGTATACTCCCCGGGCAGGGAAAAAACATT. The full variable domain, rest sourced from reference TRBV19 and TRBJ2-4, is DGGITQSPKYLFRKEGQNVTLSCEQNLNHDAMYWYRQDPGQGLRLIYYSQIVNDFQKGDIAEGYSVSREKKESFPLTVTSAQKNPTAFYLCASSILPGQGKNIQYFGAGTRLSVL.

The sequenced part of the CDR3 DNA is TGTGCCAGCAGCTTAGCCCCGGGACAAAGCAATGAG. Its translation: CASSLAPGQSNE. The CDR3 in full is CASSLAPGQSNEQFF. J is TRBJ2-1 and V is TRBV7-2; possibly TRBD1 for D (6 bases). The missing CDR3 end, 3 residues past where the read stops, is filled in from the germline J gene. Germline V lookup: CDR1 SGHTA, CDR2 FQGNSA. V was trimmed by 0 bases and J by 6 bases, leaving 12 bases between them. This CDR3 region has 15 residues.

On this clone itself: Read sequence stops 3 residues before the CDR3 end, and the germline J gene provides the missing end. The rearrangement uses TRBV18 and TRBJ1-2; tentative D call: TRBD1 (5 bases). The CDR3 covers 15 residues. Germline V lookup: CDR1 KGHSH, CDR2 LQKENI. The sequenced part of the CDR3 DNA is TGTGCCAGCTCACCGCAAGCGGGGGATGTTGGCGAC. Residues: CASSPQAGDVGD. The entire CDR3 reads CASSPQAGDVGDYTF. Combining the CDR3 with reference TRBV18 and TRBJ1-2 gives the whole variable domain NAGVMQNPRHLVRRRGQEARLRCSPMKGHSHVYWYRQLPEEGLKFMVYLQKENIIDESGMPKERFSAEFPKEGPSILRIQQVVRGDSAAYFCASSPQAGDVGDYTFGSGTRLTVV.

In the case of this clone: The CDR3 end is not reached by the read, which stops 3 residues before it; the germline J gene fills it in. This chain joins TRBV5-1 and TRBJ2-5, with a weak D call TRBD1 (6 bases). The germline V gene encodes CDR1 SGHRS and CDR2 YFSETQ. V shed 3 bases and J shed 2 bases, with 14 bases lying between them. This CDR3 is built from 15 residues. The CDR3 DNA, read in part, is TGCGCCAGCAGCTGGTTAGGGGACATTCAAGAGACC. Translating it yields CASSWLGDIQET. The entire CDR3 protein reads CASSWLGDIQETQYF.